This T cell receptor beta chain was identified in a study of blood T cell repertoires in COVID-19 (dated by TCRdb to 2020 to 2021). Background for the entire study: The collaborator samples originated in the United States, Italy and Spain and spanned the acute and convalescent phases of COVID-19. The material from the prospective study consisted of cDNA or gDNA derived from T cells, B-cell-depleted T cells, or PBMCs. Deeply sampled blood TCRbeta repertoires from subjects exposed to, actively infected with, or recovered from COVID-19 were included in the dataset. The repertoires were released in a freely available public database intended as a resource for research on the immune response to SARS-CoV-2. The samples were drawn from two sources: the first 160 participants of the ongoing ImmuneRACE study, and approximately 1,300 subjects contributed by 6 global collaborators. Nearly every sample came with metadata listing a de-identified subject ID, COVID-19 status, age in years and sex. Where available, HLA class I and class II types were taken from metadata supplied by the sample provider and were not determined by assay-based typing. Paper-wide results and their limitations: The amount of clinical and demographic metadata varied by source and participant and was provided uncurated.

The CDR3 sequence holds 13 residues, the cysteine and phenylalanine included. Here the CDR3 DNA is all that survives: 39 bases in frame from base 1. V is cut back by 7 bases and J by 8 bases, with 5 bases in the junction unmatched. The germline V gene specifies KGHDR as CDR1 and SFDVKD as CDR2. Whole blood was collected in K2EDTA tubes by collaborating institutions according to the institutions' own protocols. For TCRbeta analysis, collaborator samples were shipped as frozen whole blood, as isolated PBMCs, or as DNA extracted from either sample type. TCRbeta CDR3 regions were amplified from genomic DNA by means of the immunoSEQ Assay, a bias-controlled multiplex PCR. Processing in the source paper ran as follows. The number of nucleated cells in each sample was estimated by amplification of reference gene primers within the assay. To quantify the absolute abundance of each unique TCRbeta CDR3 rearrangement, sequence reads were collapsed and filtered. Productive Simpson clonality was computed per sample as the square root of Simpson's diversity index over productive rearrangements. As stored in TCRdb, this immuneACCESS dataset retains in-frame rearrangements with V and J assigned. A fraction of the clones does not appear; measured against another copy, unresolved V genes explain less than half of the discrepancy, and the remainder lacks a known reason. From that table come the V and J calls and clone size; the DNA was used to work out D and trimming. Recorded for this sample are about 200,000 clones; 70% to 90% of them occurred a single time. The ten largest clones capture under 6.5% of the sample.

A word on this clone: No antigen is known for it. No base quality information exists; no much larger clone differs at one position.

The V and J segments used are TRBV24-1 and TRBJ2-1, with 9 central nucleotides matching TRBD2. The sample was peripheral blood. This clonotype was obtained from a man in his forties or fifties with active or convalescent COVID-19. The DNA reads TGTGCCACCAGGGGTAGCGGGAGAGATGAGCAGTTCTTC. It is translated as CATRGSGRDEQFF.